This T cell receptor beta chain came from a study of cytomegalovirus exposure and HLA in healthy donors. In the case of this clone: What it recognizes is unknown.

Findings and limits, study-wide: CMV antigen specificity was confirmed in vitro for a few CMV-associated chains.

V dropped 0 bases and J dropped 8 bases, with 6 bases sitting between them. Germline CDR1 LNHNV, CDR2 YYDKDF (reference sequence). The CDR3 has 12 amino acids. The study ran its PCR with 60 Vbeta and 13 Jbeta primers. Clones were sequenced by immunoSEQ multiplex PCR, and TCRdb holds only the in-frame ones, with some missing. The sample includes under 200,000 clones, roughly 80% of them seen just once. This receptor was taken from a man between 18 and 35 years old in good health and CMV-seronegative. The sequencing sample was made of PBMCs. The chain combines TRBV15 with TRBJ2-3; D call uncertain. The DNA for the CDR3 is TGTGCCACCAGCAGAGAACAGACTACGCAGTATTTT. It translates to CATSREQTTQYF.